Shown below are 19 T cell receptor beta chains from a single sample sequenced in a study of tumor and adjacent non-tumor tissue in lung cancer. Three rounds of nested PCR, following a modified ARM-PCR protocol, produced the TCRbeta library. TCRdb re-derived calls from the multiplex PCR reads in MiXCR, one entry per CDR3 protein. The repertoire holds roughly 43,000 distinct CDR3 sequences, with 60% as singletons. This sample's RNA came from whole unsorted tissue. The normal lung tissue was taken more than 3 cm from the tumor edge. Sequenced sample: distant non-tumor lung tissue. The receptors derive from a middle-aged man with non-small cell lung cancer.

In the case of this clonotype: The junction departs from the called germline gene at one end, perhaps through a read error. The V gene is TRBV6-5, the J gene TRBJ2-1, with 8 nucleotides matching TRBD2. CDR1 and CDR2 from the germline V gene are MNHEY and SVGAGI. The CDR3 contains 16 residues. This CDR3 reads CAGGYSVTSGNNEQFF. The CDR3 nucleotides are TGTGCCGGCGGTTACTCGGTTACTAGCGGTAACAATGAACAGTTCTTC.

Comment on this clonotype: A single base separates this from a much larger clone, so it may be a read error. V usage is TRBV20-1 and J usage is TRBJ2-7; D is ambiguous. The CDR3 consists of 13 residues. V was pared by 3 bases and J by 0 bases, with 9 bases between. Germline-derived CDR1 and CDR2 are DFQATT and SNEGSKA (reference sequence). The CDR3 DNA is TGCAGTGCTAGGGACGTCGGCTCCTACGAGCAGTACTTC. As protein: CSARDVGSYEQYF.

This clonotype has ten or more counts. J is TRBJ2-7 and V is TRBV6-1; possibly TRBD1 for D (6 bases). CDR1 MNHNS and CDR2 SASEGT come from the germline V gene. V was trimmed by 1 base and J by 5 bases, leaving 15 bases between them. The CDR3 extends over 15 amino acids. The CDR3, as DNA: TGTGCCAGCAGTGAAGGCGGCAGGGGAATTAACGAGCAGTACTTC. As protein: CASSEGGRGINEQYF.

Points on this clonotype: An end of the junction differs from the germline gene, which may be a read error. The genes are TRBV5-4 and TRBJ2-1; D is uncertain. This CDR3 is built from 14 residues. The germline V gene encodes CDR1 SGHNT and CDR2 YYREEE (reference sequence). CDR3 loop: CASSSDTTGNEQSF. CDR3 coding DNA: TGTGCCAGCAGCTCCGACACTACTGGGAATGAGCAGTCCTTC. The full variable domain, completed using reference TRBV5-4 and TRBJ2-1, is ETGVTQSPTHLIKTRGQQVTLRCSSQSGHNTVSWYQQALGQGPQFIFQYYREEENGRGNFPPRFSGLQFPNYSSELNVNALELDDSALYLCASSSDTTGNEQSFGPGTRLTVL.

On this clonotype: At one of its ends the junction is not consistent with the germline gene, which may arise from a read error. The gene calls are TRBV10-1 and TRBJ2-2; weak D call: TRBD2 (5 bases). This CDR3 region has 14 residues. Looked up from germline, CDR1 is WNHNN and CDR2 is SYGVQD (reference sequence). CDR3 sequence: CATSGGVNTGELFF. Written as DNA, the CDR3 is TGTGCCACCAGTGGAGGAGTGAACACGGGGGAGCTGTTTTTT.

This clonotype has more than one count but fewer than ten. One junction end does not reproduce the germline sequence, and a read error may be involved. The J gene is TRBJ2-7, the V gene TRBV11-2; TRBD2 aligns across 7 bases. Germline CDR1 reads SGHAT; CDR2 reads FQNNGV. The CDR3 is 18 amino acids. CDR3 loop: CASSPTGDEGLVQLERYF. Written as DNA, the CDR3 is TGTGCCAGCAGTCCAACCGGGGACGAAGGACTAGTACAACTCGAGCGGTACTTC.

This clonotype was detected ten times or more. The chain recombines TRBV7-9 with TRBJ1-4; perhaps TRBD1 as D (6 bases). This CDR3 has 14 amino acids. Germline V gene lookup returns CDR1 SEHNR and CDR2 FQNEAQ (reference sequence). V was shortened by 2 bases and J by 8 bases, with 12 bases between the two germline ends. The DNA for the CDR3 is TGTGCCAGCAGCTTACGAACAGGGACCGAAAAACTGTTTTTT. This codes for CASSLRTGTEKLFF.

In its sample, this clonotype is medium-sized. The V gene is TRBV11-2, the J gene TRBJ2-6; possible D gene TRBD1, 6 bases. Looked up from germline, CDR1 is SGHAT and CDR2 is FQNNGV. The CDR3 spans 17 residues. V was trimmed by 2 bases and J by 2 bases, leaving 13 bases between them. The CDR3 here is CASSLLLDSTGANVLTF. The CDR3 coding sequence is TGTGCCAGCAGCTTACTCCTGGACAGCACTGGGGCCAACGTCCTGACTTTC.

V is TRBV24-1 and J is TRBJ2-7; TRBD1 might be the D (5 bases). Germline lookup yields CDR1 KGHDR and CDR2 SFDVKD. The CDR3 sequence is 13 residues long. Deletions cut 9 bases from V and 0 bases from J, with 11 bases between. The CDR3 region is CATAQGSSYEQYF. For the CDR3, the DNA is TGTGCCACCGCTCAGGGCTCCTCCTACGAGCAGTACTTC.

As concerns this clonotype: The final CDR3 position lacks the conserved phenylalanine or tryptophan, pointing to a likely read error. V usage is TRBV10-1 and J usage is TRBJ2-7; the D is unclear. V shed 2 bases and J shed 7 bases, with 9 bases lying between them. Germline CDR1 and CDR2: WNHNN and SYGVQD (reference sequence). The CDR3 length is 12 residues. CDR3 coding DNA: TGCGCCAGCAGTGAGGACATAACGGAGCAGTACTTA. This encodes CASSEDITEQYL.

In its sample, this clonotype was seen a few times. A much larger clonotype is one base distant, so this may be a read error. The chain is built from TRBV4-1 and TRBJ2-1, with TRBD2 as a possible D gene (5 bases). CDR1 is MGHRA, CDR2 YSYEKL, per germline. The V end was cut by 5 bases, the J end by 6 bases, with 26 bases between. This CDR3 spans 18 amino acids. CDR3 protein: CASSTRAPRANRGNEQFF. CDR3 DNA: TGCGCCAGCAGCACGAGGGCTCCGAGGGCTAACCGTGGCAATGAGCAGTTCTTC.

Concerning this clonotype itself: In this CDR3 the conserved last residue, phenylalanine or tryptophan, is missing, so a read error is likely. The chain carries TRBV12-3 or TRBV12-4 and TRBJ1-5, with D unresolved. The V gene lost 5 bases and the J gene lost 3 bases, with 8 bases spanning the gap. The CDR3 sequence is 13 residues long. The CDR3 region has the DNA TGTGCCAGCAGTCCCAGTAACAATCAGCCCCAGCATCTT. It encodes CASSPSNNQPQHL.

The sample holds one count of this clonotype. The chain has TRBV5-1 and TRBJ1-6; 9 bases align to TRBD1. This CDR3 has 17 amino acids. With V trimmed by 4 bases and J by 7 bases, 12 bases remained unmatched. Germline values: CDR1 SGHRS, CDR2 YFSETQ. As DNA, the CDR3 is TGCGCCAGCAGCGCGGGGGGGACAGGGTCGCCCAATTCACCCCTCCACTTT. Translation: CASSAGGTGSPNSPLHF.

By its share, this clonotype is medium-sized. CDR3 bases: TGTGCCAGCAGCCAAGGAGAAGGGGCGGAGACCCAGTACTTC. It specifies CASSQGEGAETQYF. The chain has TRBV4-2 and TRBJ2-5, with D possibly being TRBD1 (5 bases). Trimming removed 1 base from V and 5 bases from J, with 11 bases in between. This CDR3 comprises 14 residues. CDR1 is LGHNA and CDR2 is YNFKEQ in the germline V gene.

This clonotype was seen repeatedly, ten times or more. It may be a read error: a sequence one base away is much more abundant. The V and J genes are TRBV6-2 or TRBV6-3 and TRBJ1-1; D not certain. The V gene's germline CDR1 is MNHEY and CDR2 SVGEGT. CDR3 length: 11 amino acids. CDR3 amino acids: CVSSYSGEAFF. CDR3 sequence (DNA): TGTGTCAGCAGTTACTCGGGTGAAGCTTTCTTT.

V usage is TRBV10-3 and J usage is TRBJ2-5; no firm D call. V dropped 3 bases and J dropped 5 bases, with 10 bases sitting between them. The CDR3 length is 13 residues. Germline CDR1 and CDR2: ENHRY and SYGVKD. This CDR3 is CAISDLTVETQYF. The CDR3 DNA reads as TGTGCCATCAGTGACCTTACAGTCGAGACCCAGTACTTC.

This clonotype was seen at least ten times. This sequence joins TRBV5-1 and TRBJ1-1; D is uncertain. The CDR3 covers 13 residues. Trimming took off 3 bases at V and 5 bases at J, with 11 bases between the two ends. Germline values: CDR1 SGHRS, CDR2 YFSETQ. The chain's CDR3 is CASSSEGGTEAFF. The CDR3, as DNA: TGCGCCAGCAGCTCGGAGGGAGGGACTGAAGCTTTCTTT.

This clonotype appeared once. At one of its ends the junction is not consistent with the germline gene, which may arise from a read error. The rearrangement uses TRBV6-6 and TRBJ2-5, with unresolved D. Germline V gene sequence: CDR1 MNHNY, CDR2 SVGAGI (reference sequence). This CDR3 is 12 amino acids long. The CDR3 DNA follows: TGCGCCAGCAGTCACTCCAGAGAGACCCAGTACTTC. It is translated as CASSHSRETQYF.

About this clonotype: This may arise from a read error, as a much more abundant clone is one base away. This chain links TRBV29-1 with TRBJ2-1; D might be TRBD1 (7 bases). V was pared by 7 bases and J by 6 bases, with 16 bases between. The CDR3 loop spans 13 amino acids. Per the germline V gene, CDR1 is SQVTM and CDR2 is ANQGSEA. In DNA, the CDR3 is TGCAGCGGGGGACAGCGGAGGGGCAATGAGCAGTTCTTC. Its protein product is CSGGQRRGNEQFF.